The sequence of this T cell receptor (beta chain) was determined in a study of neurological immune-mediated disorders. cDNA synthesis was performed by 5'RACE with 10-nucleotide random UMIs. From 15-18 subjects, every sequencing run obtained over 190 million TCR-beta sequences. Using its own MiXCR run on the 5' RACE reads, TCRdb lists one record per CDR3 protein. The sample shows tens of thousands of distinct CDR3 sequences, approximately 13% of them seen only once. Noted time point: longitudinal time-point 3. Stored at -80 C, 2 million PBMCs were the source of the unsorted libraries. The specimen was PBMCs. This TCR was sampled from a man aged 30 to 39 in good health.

The DNA for the CDR3 is TGTGCCACCAGCAGAGAAGGGACAGCCCCGGGGGAGCAGTACTTC. Its protein is CATSREGTAPGEQYF. J is TRBJ2-7 and V is TRBV15; 7 nucleotides line up with TRBD1. The CDR3 has 15 amino acids. The germline V gene encodes CDR1 LNHNV and CDR2 YYDKDF (reference sequence). V was clipped by 0 bases and J by 7 bases; unmatched bases: 9.